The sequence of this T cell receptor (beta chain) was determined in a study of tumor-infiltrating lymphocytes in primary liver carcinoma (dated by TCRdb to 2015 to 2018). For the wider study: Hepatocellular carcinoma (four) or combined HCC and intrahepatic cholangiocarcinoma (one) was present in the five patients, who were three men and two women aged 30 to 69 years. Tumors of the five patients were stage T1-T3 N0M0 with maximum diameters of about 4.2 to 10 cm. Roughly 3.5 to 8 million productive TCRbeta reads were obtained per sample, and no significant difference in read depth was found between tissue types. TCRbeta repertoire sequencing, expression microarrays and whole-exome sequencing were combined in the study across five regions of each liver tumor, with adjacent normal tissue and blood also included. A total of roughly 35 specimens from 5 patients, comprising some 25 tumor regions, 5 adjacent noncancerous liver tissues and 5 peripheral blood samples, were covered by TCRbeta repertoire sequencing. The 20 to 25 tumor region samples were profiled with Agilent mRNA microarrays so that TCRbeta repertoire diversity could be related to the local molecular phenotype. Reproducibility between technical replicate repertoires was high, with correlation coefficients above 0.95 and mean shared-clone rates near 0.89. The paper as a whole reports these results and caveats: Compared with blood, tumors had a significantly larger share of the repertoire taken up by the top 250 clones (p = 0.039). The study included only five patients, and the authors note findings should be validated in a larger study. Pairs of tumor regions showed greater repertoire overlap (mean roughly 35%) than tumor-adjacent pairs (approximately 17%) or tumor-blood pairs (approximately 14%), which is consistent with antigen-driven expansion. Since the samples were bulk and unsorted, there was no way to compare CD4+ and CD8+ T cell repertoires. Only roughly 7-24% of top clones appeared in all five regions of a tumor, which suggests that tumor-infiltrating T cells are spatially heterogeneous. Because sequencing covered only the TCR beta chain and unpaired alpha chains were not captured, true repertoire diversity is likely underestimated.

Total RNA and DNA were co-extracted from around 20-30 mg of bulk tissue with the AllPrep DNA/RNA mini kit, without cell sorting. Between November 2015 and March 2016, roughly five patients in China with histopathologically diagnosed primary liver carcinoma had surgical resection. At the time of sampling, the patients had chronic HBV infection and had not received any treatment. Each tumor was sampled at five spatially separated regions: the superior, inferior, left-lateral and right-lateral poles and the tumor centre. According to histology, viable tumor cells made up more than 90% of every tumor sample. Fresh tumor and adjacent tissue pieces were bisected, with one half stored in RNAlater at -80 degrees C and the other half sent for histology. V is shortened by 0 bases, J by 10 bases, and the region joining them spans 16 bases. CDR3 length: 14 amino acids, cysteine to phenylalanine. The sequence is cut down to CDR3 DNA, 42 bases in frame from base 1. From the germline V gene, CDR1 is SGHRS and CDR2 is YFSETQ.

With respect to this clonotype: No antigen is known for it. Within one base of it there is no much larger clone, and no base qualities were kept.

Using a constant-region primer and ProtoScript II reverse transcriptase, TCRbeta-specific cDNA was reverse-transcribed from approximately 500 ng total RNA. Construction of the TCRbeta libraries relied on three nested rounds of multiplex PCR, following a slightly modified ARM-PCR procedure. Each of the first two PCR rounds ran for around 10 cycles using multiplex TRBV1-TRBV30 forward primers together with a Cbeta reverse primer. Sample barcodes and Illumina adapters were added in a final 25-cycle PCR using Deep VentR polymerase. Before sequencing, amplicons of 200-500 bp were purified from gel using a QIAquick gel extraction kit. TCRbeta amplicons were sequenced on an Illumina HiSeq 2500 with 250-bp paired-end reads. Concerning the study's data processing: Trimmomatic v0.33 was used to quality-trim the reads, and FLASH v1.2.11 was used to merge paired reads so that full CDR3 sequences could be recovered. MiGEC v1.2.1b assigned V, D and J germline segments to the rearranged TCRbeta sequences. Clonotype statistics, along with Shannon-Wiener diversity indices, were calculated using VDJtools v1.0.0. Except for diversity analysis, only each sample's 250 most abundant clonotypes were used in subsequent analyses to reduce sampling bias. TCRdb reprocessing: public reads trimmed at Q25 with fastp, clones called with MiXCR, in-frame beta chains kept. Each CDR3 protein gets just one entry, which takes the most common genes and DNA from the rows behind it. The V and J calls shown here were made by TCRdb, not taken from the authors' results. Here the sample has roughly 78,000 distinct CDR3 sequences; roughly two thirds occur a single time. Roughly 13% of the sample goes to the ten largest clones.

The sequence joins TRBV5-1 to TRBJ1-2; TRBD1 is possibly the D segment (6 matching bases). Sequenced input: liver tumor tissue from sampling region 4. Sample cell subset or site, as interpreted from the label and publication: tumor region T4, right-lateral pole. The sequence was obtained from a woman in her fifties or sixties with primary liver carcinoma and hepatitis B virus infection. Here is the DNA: TGCGCCAGCAGCTTGGGACAGGCCAACCATGACTACACCTTC. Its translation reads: CASSLGQANHDYTF. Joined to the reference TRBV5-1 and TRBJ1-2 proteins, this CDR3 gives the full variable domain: KAGVTQTPRYLIKTRGQQVTLSCSPISGHRSVSWYQQTPGQGLQFLFEYFSETQRNKGNFPGRFSGRQFSNSRSEMNVSTLELGDSALYLCASSLGQANHDYTFGSGTRLTVV.